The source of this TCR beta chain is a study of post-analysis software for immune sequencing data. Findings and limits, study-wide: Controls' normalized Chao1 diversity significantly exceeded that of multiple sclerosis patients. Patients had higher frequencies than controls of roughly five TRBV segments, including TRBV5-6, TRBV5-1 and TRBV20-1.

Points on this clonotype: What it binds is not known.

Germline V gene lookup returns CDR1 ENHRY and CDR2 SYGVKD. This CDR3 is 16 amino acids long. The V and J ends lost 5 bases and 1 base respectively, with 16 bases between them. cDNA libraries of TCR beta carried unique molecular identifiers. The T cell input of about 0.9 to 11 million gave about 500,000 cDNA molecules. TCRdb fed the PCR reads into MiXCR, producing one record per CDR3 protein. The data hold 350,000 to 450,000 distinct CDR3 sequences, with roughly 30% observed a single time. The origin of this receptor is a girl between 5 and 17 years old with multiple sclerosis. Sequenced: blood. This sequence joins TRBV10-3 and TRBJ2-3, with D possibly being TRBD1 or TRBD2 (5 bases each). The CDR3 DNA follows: TGTGCCATCAGTACTGACGGGGCTCTCGGCACAGATACGCAGTATTTT. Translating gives CAISTDGALGTDTQYF.